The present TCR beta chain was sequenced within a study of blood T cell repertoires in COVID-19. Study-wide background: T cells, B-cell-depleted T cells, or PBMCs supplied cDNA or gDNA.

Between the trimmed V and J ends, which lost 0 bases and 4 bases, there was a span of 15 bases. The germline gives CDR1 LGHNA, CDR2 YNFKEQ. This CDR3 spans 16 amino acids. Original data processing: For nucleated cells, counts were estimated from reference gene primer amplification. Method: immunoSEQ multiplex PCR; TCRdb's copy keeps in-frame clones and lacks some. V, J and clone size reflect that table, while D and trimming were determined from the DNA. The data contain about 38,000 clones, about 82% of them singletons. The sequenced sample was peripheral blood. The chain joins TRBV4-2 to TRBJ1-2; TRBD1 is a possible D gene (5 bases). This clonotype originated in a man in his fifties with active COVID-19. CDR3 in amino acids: CASSQEGRGSSYGYTF. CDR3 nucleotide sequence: TGTGCCAGCAGCCAAGAAGGGAGGGGCTCCTCCTATGGCTACACCTTC.